The T cell receptor beta chain under discussion was sequenced for a study of T cell responses to AZD1222 COVID-19 vaccine. Study details: The analysis combined second doses at about 4 or about 12 weeks. General study results and limits: Spike regions recognized by vaccine-associated CD4 TCRs spanned the protein, led by 160-218 and 743-854. Donors were chiefly white British, with a greater number of females, and clonal diversity was perhaps underestimated. No day 14 peak samples; only post-peak repertoires were characterized.

The data were produced by immunoSEQ multiplex PCR, yet TCRdb's version contains in-frame clones alone and is incomplete. The table lists under 200,000 clones, 75% to 95% of them singletons. This CDR3 has 16 amino acids. V lost 0 bases to trimming and J lost 3 bases, with 12 bases between them. In germline, CDR1 is SGHKS, CDR2 YYEKEE (reference sequence). As for this clone: Its specificity is unknown.

The sample consisted of peripheral blood, taken on day 0 of AZD1222 vaccination. This TCR derives from an adult in good health. V gene TRBV5-5 combines with J gene TRBJ2-2; tentatively, D is TRBD2 (6 bases). CDR3 DNA sequence: TGTGCCAGCAGCTTGGATTGGAGGGGTGACACCGGGGAGCTGTTTTTT. Residues: CASSLDWRGDTGELFF. The full variable domain, with the rest looked up from reference TRBV5-5 and TRBJ2-2, is DAGVTQSPTHLIKTRGQQVTLRCSPISGHKSVSWYQQVLGQGPQFIFQYYEKEERGRGNFPDRFSARQFPNYSSELNVNALLLGDSALYLCASSLDWRGDTGELFFGEGSRLTVL.